This T cell receptor beta chain originates from a study of OX40 agonist ivuxolimab in advanced cancers. Overall study: Each dose-escalation patient presented with hepatocellular carcinoma, melanoma, renal cell or head and neck cancer.

TCRdb keeps only in-frame clones here, not all; method: immunoSEQ multiplex PCR. The sample holds some 57,000 clones, nearly 85% seen once. V was clipped by 2 bases and J by 6 bases, with 12 bases between them. Germline V gene sequence: CDR1 SGHTA, CDR2 FQGNSA. The CDR3 is made up of 14 amino acids. The chain couples TRBV7-2 to TRBJ2-3; D gene unclear. Source: CD4+ or CD8+ T cells sorted from blood, taken in a trial of the OX40 agonist ivuxolimab. This clonotype originated in an adult with an advanced solid tumor such as melanoma, head and neck, liver or kidney cancer. The CDR3 loop reads CASSLIMVGDTQYF. The CDR3 coding sequence is TGTGCCAGCAGCTTAATCATGGTAGGGGATACGCAGTATTTT.